Following are 17 T cell receptor beta chains from one sample sequenced in a study of T cell repertoires in cytomegalovirus infection. TCRdb re-analysed the reads in MiXCR, keeping a single row per CDR3 protein. The sample consists of some 220,000 distinct CDR3 sequences, about 39% of them appearing once. The antigens for these receptors are not known. The starting material was CD8+ T cells from cultured PBMCs, obtained from culture after CMV antigen stimulation. The receptor source for this set is a human donor in good health (CMV status not recorded). Some clones in this sample may be carry-over from other donors' samples.

This clonotype was recorded only once. The gene calls are TRBV6-8 and TRBJ2-2; 8 nucleotides align to TRBD1. The CDR3 spans 16 residues. After removal of 11 bases from V and 5 bases from J, the junction contained 16 bases not matched to a gene. Germline assignment: CDR1 MNHGY and CDR2 SAAAGT. Written as DNA, the CDR3 is TGTGCCGGCTCATCACAGGGGGAAGTTTATACCGGGGAGCTGTTTTTT. Translated: CAGSSQGEVYTGELFF.

The chain combines TRBV5-6 with TRBJ2-1; D gene unclear. V lost 3 bases and J 0 bases, leaving 10 bases between the germline ends. From germline, CDR1 is SGHDT and CDR2 YYEEEE. The CDR3 length is 15 residues. CDR3 sequence reads: CASSSDPSSYNEQFF. The CDR3 nucleotides are TGTGCCAGCAGCTCGGACCCGAGCTCCTACAATGAGCAGTTCTTC. Full variable domain (missing parts from reference TRBV5-6 and TRBJ2-1): DAGVTQSPTHLIKTRGQQVTLRCSPKSGHDTVSWYQQALGQGPQFIFQYYEEEERQRGNFPDRFSGHQFPNYSSELNVNALLLGDSALYLCASSSDPSSYNEQFFGPGTRLTVL.

The chain is built from TRBV19 and TRBJ2-7, with D maybe TRBD2 (5 bases). Germline CDR1 LNHDA, CDR2 SQIVND (reference sequence). The CDR3 covers 13 residues. The ends were cut back, 1 base at V and 3 bases at J, with 7 bases in the middle. This CDR3 is CASSIGRGYEQYF. In DNA, the CDR3 is TGTGCCAGTAGTATAGGACGGGGCTACGAGCAGTACTTC. Looking up the rest from reference TRBV19 and TRBJ2-7 gives the full variable domain: DGGITQSPKYLFRKEGQNVTLSCEQNLNHDAMYWYRQDPGQGLRLIYYSQIVNDFQKGDIAEGYSVSREKKESFPLTVTSAQKNPTAFYLCASSIGRGYEQYFGPGTRLTVT.

V usage is TRBV20-1 and J usage is TRBJ2-7; 10 bases agree with TRBD1. The CDR3 is made up of 14 amino acids. J lost 1 base, V lost 3 bases, and 3 bases had no gene match. Per the germline V gene, CDR1 is DFQATT and CDR2 is SNEGSKA (reference sequence). This CDR3 is CSARGTGVSYEQYF. CDR3 DNA sequence: TGCAGTGCTAGGGGGACAGGGGTGTCCTACGAGCAGTACTTC.

This chain joins TRBV7-6 and TRBJ1-1; D is undetermined. The CDR3 has 11 residues. The ends were cut back, 4 bases at V and 6 bases at J, with 6 bases in the middle. Germline values: CDR1 SGHVS, CDR2 FNYEAQ. The CDR3 DNA sequence: TGTGCCAGCAGCTCAAGACCTGAAGCTTTCTTT. Translating it yields CASSSRPEAFF.

J is TRBJ2-2 and V is TRBV7-4; D is ambiguous. This CDR3 comprises 11 residues. The V end was cut by 7 bases, the J end by 5 bases, with 5 bases between. Germline V gene data show CDR1 as SGHVT and CDR2 as SQSDAQ. The CDR3 DNA sequence: TGTGCCAGCACGGAAACCGGGGAGCTGTTTTTT. This encodes CASTETGELFF.

There are a few counts of this clonotype. This chain joins TRBV4-2 and TRBJ2-2; a possible D gene is TRBD2 (6 bases). CDR1 and CDR2 from the germline V gene are LGHNA and YNFKEQ. The CDR3 contains 16 residues. The V end lost 1 base, the J end lost 3 bases, and 12 bases lay between the germline ends. In DNA form, the CDR3 reads TGTGCCAGCAGCCAAGTGGAGGGGACGGACACCGGGGAGCTGTTTTTT. Encoded protein: CASSQVEGTDTGELFF.

The chain carries TRBV28 and TRBJ1-1; 9 positions match TRBD1. Trimming took 8 bases from V and 6 from J; bases not matched to a gene: 4. CDR1 MDHEN and CDR2 SYDVKM come from the germline V gene. This CDR3 is built from 12 residues. The CDR3 spells CASGQGNPEAFF. DNA of the CDR3: TGTGCCAGCGGACAGGGGAATCCTGAAGCTTTCTTT.

This clonotype has more than one count but fewer than ten. The chain joins TRBV27 to TRBJ2-7, with D perhaps matching TRBD1 (6 bases). The CDR3 covers 12 residues. The germline CDR1 and CDR2 sequences are MNHEY and SMNVEV (reference sequence). Trimming shortened V by 1 base and J by 6 bases, and 7 bases separated the two germline ends. The CDR3 sequence: CASSLWGREQYF. In nucleotides, the CDR3 is TGTGCCAGCAGTTTATGGGGGCGCGAGCAGTACTTC.

This chain links TRBV27 with TRBJ1-2, with TRBD1 matching over 12 bases. Germline CDR1 and CDR2: MNHEY and SMNVEV (reference sequence). There are 17 residues in the CDR3. V was clipped by 6 bases and J by 2 bases; unmatched bases: 10. CDR3 DNA: TGTGCCAGCAGACCGGGACAGGGGGCCTTACAGAACTATGGCTACACCTTC. Amino acid sequence: CASRPGQGALQNYGYTF.

The rearrangement joins TRBV7-3 to TRBJ2-1; D remains ambiguous. Germline CDR1 SGHTA, CDR2 FQGTGA. V shed 5 bases and J shed 5 bases, with 13 bases lying between them. CDR3 length: 14 amino acids. The CDR3 DNA sequence: TGTGCCAGCAGCCCGATGGCCACAGACAATGAGCAGTTCTTC. Residues: CASSPMATDNEQFF. Supplemented by reference TRBV7-3 and TRBJ2-1, the full variable domain reads GAGVSQTPSNKVTEKGKYVELRCDPISGHTALYWYRQSLGQGPEFLIYFQGTGAADDSGLPNDRFFAVRPEGSVSTLKIQRTERGDSAVYLCASSPMATDNEQFFGPGTRLTVL.

This clonotype occurred once. V usage is TRBV9 and J usage is TRBJ1-2; no reliable D call. CDR1 SGDLS and CDR2 YYNGEE come from the germline V gene. V lost 3 bases to trimming and J lost 5 bases, with 14 bases between them. This CDR3 region has 14 residues. The CDR3 nucleotides are TGTGCCAGCAGCGCCGACAACTCCCGATATGGCTACACCTTC. This encodes CASSADNSRYGYTF.

This chain links TRBV12-3 or TRBV12-4 with TRBJ2-7; the match to TRBD2 covers 9 bases. There are 15 residues in the CDR3. V was clipped by 5 bases and J by 6 bases; unmatched bases: 11. The CDR3 DNA sequence: TGTGCCAGCAGTCGAAGCGGGGGGCCGGTACGCGAGCAGTACTTC. Translated: CASSRSGGPVREQYF.

This clonotype was counted only a few times. V and J are TRBV19 and TRBJ2-2, with D tentatively TRBD2 (6 bases). The CDR3 totals 14 residues. Germline V CDR1 and CDR2: LNHDA, SQIVND (reference sequence). V was trimmed by 7 bases and J by 8 bases, leaving 17 bases between them. The CDR3 coding sequence is TGTGCCAGTACCCCGGGAGAGGGGCAAGGGGAGCTGTTTTTT. Residues: CASTPGEGQGELFF.

Many counts were recorded for this clonotype. The chain is built from TRBV14 and TRBJ2-2; possibly TRBD2 for D (5 bases). V lost 0 bases and J 13 bases, leaving 15 bases between the germline ends. The CDR3 consists of 14 residues. Germline values: CDR1 SGHDN, CDR2 FVKESK. The CDR3 sequence is CASSQDRWQRTLFF. CDR3 DNA sequence: TGTGCCAGCAGCCAAGATAGATGGCAGCGGACGCTGTTTTTT.

This chain connects TRBV12-3 or TRBV12-4 to TRBJ2-5, with TRBD1 matching 7 bases. The CDR3 contains 16 residues. Trimming at V came to 0 bases and at J to 1 base, leaving 5 bases not matched to a gene. The CDR3 spells CASSLAHRDSQETQYF. The DNA for the CDR3 is TGTGCCAGCAGTTTAGCGCACCGGGACAGCCAAGAGACCCAGTACTTC.

This clonotype was recorded once. The chain joins TRBV28 to TRBJ2-1; tentative D call: TRBD2 (5 bases). This CDR3 contains 13 residues. Germline CDR1 is MDHEN and CDR2 is SYDVKM. The V and J ends lost 3 bases and 5 bases respectively, with 8 bases between them. CDR3 protein: CASSFTRNNEQFF. CDR3 bases: TGTGCCAGCAGTTTTACTAGAAACAATGAGCAGTTCTTC. The complete variable domain, with remaining parts taken from reference TRBV28 and TRBJ2-1, reads DVKVTQSSRYLVKRTGEKVFLECVQDMDHENMFWYRQDPGLGLRLIYFSYDVKMKEKGDIPEGYSVSREKKERFSLILESASTNQTSMYLCASSFTRNNEQFFGPGTRLTVL.